This T cell receptor (beta chain) was recorded in a study of PD-1 blockade in classical Hodgkin lymphoma. Libraries were prepared by immunoSEQ multiplex PCR; TCRdb keeps only in-frame clonotypes and omits some of them. This sample has 20,000 to 25,000 clones, with approximately 80% found just once. From germline, CDR1 is SEHNR and CDR2 FQNEAQ (reference sequence). CDR3 length: 16 residues. Trimming shortened V by 5 bases and J by 2 bases, and 19 bases separated the two germline ends. Indicated time point: cycle 4 day 1 (C4D1), after less than 7 weeks of nivolumab. Relapses following autologous stem cell transplantation were seen in all patients, with brentuximab vedotin exposure varying.

The chain has TRBV7-9 and TRBJ2-7; possible D gene TRBD2, 5 bases. This sample comprised peripheral blood mononuclear cells (PBMCs), obtained before the fourth cycle of nivolumab. The sequence came from a human donor with classical Hodgkin lymphoma. The CDR3 DNA follows: TGTGCCAGCAGCCCATCCGGGAAACTAATGGCCTACGAGCAGTACTTC. Translation: CASSPSGKLMAYEQYF.